These 6 T cell receptor beta chains share one sample of origin, sequenced in a study of blood T cells in healthy people across ages. Sample-barcoded 5' priming and a J-beta primer mix drove a second PCR of about 6 to 11 cycles. MiXCR was run by TCRdb on the 5' RACE reads, yielding one entry per CDR3 protein. The sample has around 990,000 distinct CDR3 sequences; 20% to 25% are singletons. These same records also appear under a second study, on T cells of mothers and their children.

Material for sequencing was blood. The receptor set was obtained from a girl under 10 years old in good health.

This clonotype was picked up a small number of times. This chain joins TRBV2 and TRBJ1-4, with D perhaps matching TRBD1 (5 bases). The CDR3 is 15 amino acids. V lost 2 bases and J lost 8, with 15 bases in between. In germline, CDR1 is SNHLY, CDR2 FYNNEI. The CDR3 loop reads CASSEMGPGPEKLFF. The CDR3 DNA sequence: TGTGCCAGCAGTGAAATGGGACCCGGACCCGAAAAACTGTTTTTT.

This chain connects TRBV14 to TRBJ2-5; TRBD2 matches at 8 bases. The J call may be incorrect, as the DNA end agrees better with TRBJ2-1. CDR3 length: 13 amino acids. The germline CDR1 and CDR2 sequences are SGHDN and FVKESK. CDR3 sequence: CASSQSGSNEQFF. Here the CDR3 DNA reads TGTGCCAGCAGCCAGAGCGGGAGTAATGAGCAGTTCTTC.

The table lists this clonotype with a few counts. The gene calls are TRBV3-1 and TRBJ2-1; D might be TRBD1 (5 bases). From germline, CDR1 is LGHDT and CDR2 YNNKEL (reference sequence). The CDR3 is made up of 15 amino acids. The germline V and J ends were trimmed by 4 bases and 4 bases, with 14 bases remaining between them. CDR3 nucleotide sequence: TGTGCCAGCAGCCCACGTCAGGGCCAGTACAATGAGCAGTTCTTC. Translating gives CASSPRQGQYNEQFF.

In its sample, this clonotype was seen a few times. This chain links TRBV5-1 with TRBJ1-1; no reliable D call. CDR1 and CDR2 from the germline V gene are SGHRS and YFSETQ. The CDR3 totals 15 residues. Trimming shortened V by 0 bases and J by 6 bases, and 15 bases separated the two germline ends. In DNA, the CDR3 is TGCGCCAGCAGCTTGGCTACCTTGTCGCAGTCTGAAGCTTTCTTT. It is translated as CASSLATLSQSEAFF.

The chain couples TRBV28 to TRBJ2-1, with 11 positions matching TRBD1. This CDR3 spans 18 amino acids. V trimming: 5 bases; J trimming: 9 bases; junction bases outside the gene matches: 18. Germline CDR1 reads MDHEN; CDR2 reads SYDVKM. The CDR3 protein is CASSGLTYRDRGAGEQFF. The CDR3 bases are TGTGCCAGCAGTGGTTTAACCTACCGGGACAGGGGGGCTGGTGAGCAGTTCTTC.

The gene calls are TRBV20-1 and TRBJ2-5; possibly TRBD2 for D (5 bases). This CDR3 is built from 14 residues. V was cut by 3 bases and J by 0 bases, with 11 bases left in between. CDR1 DFQATT and CDR2 SNEGSKA come from the germline V gene (reference sequence). For the CDR3, the DNA is TGCAGTGCTAGCTGGCGGGCCCACCAAGAGACCCAGTACTTC. This codes for CSASWRAHQETQYF.